A few counts support the clone carrying this T cell receptor beta chain. This CDR3 comprises 17 residues. Germline lookup yields CDR1 LGHDT and CDR2 YNNKEL (reference sequence). The V end lost 3 bases, the J end lost 1 base, and 16 bases lay between the germline ends. This sample was taken from a study of T cells of healthy individuals. TCRdb called the 5' RACE reads again in MiXCR, with one record for every CDR3 protein. Of around 100,000 distinct CDR3 sequences in the sample, roughly 18% were seen once. J is TRBJ1-5 and V is TRBV3-1; D is undetermined. This clonotype originated in a human donor in good health. The CDR3 is CASSQGFGSGSNQPQHF. The CDR3, as DNA: TGTGCCAGCAGCCAGGGGTTTGGAAGTGGAAGCAATCAGCCCCAGCATTTT. The entire variable domain, with the rest obtained from reference TRBV3-1 and TRBJ1-5, is as follows: DTAVSQTPKYLVTQMGNDKSIKCEQNLGHDTMYWYKQDSKKFLKIMFSYNNKELIINETVPNRFSPKSPDKAHLNLHINSLELGDSAVYFCASSQGFGSGSNQPQHFGDGTRLSIL.